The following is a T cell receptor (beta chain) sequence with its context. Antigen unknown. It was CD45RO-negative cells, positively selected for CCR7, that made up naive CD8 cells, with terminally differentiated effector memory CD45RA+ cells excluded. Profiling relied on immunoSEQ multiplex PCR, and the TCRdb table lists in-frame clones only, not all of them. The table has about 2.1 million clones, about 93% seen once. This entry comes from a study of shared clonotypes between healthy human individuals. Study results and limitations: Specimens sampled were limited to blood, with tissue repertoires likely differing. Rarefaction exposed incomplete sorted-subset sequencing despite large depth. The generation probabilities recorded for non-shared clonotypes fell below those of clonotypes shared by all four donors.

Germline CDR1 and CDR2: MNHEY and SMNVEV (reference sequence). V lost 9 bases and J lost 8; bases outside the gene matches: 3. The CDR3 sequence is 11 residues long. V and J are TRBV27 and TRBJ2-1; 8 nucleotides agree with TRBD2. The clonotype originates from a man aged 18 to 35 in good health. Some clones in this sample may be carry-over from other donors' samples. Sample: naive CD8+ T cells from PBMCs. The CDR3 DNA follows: TGTGCCAGTCGACTAGCGTATGAGCAGTTCTTC. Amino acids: CASRLAYEQFF.